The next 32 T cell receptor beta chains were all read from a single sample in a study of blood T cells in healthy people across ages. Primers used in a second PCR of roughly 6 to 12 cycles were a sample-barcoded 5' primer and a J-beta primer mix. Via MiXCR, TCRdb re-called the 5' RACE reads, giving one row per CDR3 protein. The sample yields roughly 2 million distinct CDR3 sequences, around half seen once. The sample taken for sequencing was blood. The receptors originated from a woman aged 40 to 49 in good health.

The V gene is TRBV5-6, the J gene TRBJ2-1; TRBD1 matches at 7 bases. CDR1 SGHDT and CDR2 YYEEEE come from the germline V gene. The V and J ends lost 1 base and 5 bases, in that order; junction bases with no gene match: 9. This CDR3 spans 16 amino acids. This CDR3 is CASSLSQGVRHNEQFF. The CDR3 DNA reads TGTGCCAGCAGCTTGTCGCAGGGGGTCAGGCACAATGAGCAGTTCTTC.

CDR3 in DNA: TGCGCCAGCAGCCAAGACCTCGGCCCAGGAGAGACCCAGTACTTC. Translated: CASSQDLGPGETQYF. The V call is TRBV4-3, the J call TRBJ2-5; D gene unclear. Trimming stripped 0 bases from V and 4 bases from J, with 12 bases between. In germline, CDR1 is LGHNA, CDR2 YSLEER. The CDR3 has 15 residues.

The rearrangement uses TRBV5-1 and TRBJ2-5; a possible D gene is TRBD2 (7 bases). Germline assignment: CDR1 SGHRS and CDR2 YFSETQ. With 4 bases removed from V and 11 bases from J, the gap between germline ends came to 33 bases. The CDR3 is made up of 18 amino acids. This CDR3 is CASSLARLGGGSYNEQYF. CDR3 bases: TGCGCCAGCAGCCTAGCCCGTCTGGGGGGGGGCAGCTACAATGAGCAGTACTTC.

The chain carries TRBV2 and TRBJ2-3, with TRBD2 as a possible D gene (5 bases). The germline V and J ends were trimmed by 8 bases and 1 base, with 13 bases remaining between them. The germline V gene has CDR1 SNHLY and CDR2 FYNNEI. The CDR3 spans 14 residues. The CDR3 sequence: CASLGLGGTDTQYF. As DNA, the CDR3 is TGTGCCAGCCTTGGACTCGGAGGCACAGATACGCAGTATTTT. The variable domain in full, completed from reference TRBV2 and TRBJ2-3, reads EPEVTQTPSHQVTQMGQEVILRCVPISNHLYFYWYRQILGQKVEFLVSFYNNEISEKSEIFDDQFSVERPDGSNFTLKIRSTKLEDSAMYFCASLGLGGTDTQYFGPGTRLTVL.

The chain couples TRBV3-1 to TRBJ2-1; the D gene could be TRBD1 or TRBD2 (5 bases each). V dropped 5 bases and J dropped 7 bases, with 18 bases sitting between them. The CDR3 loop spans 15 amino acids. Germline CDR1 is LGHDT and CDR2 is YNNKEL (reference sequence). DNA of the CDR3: TGTGCCAGCAGCTTGTCGACGGGGCTGGGGAATGAGCAGTTCTTC. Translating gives CASSLSTGLGNEQFF.

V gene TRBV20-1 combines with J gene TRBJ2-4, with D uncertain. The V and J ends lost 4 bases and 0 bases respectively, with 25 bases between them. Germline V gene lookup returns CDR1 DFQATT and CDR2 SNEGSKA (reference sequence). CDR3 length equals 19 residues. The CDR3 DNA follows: TGCAGTGCTATCGCCTACGGGCCAGCTGATCGTGTAGCCAAAAACATTCAGTACTTC. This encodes CSAIAYGPADRVAKNIQYF.

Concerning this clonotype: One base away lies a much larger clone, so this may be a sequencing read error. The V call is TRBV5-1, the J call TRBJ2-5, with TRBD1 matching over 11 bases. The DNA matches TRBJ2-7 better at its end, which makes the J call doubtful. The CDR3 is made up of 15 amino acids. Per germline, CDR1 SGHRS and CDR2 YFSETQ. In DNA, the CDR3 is TGCGCCAGCAGCCACTCCGGGACAGGGGGCTACGAGCAGTACTTC. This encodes CASSHSGTGGYEQYF.

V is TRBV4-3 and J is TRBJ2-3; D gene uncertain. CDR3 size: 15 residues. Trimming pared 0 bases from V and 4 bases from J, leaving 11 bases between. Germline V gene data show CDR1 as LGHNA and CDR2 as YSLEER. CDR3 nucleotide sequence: TGCGCCAGCAGCCAAGATCATACAGCAGCAGATACGCAGTATTTT. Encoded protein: CASSQDHTAADTQYF.

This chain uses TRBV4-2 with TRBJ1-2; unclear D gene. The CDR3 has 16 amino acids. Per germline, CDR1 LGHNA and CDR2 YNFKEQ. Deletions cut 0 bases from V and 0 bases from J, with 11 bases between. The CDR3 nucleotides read TGTGCCAGCAGCCAAGATAGTACAATTTCTAACTATGGCTACACCTTC. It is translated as CASSQDSTISNYGYTF.

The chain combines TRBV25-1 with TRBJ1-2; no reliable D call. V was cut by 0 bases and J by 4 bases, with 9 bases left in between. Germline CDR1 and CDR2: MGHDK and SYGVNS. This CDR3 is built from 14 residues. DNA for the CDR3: TGTGCCAGCAGTGAATATGGCAGCTCCTATGGCTACACCTTC. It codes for CASSEYGSSYGYTF.

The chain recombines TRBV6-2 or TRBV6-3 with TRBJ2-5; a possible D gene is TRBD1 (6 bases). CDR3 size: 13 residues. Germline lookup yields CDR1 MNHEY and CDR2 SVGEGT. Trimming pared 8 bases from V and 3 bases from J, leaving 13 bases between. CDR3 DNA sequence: TGTGCCAGCGCCGGACAGCCTAAAGAGACCCAGTACTTC. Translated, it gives CASAGQPKETQYF.

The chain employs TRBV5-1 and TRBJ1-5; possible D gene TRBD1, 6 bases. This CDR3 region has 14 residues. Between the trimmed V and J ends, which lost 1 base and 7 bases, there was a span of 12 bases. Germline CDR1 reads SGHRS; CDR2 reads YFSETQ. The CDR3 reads CASSLWAGEQPQHF. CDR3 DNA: TGCGCCAGCAGCTTGTGGGCAGGGGAGCAGCCCCAGCATTTT. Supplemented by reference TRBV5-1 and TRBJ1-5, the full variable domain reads KAGVTQTPRYLIKTRGQQVTLSCSPISGHRSVSWYQQTPGQGLQFLFEYFSETQRNKGNFPGRFSGRQFSNSRSEMNVSTLELGDSALYLCASSLWAGEQPQHFGDGTRLSIL.

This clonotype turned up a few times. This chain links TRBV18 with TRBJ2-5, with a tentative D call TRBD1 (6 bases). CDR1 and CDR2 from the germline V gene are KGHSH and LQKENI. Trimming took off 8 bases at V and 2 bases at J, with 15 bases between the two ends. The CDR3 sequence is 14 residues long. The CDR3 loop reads CASTQETGQETQYF. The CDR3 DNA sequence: TGTGCCAGCACCCAAGAGACAGGACAAGAGACCCAGTACTTC. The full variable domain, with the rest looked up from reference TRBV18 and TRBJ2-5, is NAGVMQNPRHLVRRRGQEARLRCSPMKGHSHVYWYRQLPEEGLKFMVYLQKENIIDESGMPKERFSAEFPKEGPSILRIQQVVRGDSAAYFCASTQETGQETQYFGPGTRLLVL.

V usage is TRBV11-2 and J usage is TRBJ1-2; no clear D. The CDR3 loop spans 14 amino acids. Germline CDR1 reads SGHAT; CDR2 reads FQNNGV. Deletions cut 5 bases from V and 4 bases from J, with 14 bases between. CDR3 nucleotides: TGTGCCAGCAGCCCTCGCGCTGAGGTCTATGGCTACACCTTC. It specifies CASSPRAEVYGYTF.

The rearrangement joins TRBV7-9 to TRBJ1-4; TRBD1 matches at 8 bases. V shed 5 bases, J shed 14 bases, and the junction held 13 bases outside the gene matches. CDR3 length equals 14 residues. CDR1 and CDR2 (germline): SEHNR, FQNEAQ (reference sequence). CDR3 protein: CASSPRGQGLRLFF. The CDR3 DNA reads TGTGCCAGCAGCCCAAGAGGACAGGGTCTAAGGCTGTTTTTT.

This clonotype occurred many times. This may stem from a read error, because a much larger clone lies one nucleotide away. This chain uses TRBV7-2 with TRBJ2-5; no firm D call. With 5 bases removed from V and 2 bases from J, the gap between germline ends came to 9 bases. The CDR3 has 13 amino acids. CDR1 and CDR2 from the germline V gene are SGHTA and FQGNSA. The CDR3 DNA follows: TGTGCCAGCAGCGTAACACCTCAAGAGACCCAGTACTTC. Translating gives CASSVTPQETQYF.

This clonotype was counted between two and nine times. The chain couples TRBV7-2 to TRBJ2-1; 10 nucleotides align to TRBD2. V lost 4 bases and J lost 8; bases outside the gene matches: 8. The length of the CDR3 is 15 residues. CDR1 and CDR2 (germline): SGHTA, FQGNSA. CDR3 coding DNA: TGTGCCAGCAGCTACAAGGTCCTAGCGGGGGATGAGCAGTTCTTC. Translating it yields CASSYKVLAGDEQFF. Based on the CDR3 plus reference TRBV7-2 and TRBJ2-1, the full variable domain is GAGVSQSPSNKVTEKGKDVELRCDPISGHTALYWYRQSLGQGLEFLIYFQGNSAPDKSGLPSDRFSAERTGGSVSTLTIQRTQQEDSAVYLCASSYKVLAGDEQFFGPGTRLTVL.

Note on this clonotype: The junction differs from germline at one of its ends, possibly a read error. CDR3 in DNA: TGTGCCATCAGTGATTCGCGGGGGGACAACGAGCAGTTCTTC. It encodes CAISDSRGDNEQFF. V is TRBV10-3 and J is TRBJ2-1; TRBD2 matches at 8 bases. The CDR3 runs 14 residues. Germline V gene lookup returns CDR1 ENHRY and CDR2 SYGVKD.

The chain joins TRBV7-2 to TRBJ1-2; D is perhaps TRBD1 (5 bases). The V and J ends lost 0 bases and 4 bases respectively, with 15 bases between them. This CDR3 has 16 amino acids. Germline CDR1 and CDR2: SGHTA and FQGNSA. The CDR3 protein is CASSLALERGIYGYTF. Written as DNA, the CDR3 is TGTGCCAGCAGCTTAGCGCTGGAGCGGGGGATCTATGGCTACACCTTC.

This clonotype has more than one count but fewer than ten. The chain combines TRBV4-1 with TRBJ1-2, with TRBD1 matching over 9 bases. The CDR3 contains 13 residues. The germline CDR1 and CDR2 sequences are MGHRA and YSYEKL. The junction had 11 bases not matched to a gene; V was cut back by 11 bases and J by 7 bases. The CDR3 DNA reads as TGCGCCGGCACAGGGGGCCCTCCGGGTGGCTACACCTTC. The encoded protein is CAGTGGPPGGYTF.

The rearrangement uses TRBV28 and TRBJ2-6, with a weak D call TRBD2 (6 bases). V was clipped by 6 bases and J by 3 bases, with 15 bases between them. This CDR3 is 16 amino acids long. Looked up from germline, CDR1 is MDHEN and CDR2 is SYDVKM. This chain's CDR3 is CASSPSLGGGANVLTF. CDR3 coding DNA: TGTGCCAGCAGCCCGAGTCTGGGGGGTGGGGCCAACGTCCTGACTTTC.

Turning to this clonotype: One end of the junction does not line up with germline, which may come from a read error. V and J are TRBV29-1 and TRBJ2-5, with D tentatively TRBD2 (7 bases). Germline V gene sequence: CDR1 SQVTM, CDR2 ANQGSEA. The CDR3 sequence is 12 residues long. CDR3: CSVERGQEIQYF. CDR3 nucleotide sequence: TGCAGCGTTGAGCGGGGGCAAGAGATCCAGTACTTC.

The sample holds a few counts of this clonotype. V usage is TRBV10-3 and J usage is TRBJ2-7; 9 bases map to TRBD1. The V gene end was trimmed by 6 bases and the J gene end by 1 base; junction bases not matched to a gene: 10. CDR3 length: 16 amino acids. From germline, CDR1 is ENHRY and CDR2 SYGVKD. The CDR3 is CAISPGQGMYSYEQYF. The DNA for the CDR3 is TGTGCCATCAGCCCGGGACAGGGAATGTATTCCTACGAGCAGTACTTC.

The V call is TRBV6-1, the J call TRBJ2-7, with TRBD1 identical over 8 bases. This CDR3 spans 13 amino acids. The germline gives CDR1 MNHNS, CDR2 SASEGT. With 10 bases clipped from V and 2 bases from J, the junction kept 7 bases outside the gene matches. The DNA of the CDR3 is TGTGCCATCCGACAGGGGCAGACCTACGAGCAGTACTTC. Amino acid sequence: CAIRQGQTYEQYF.

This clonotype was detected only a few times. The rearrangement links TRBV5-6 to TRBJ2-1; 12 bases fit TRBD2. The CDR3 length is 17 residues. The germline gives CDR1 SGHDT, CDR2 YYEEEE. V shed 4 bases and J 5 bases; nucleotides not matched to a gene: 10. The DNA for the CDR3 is TGTGCCAGCAGCAACATCCCTAGCGGGGGGGCTGACAATGAGCAGTTCTTC. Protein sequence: CASSNIPSGGADNEQFF.

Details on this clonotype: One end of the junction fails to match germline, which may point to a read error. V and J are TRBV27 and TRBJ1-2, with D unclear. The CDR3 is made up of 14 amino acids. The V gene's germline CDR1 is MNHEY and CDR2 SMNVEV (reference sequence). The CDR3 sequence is CASSVSADRYGYTF. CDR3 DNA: TGTGCCAGCAGTGTATCGGCAGACCGCTATGGCTACACCTTC.

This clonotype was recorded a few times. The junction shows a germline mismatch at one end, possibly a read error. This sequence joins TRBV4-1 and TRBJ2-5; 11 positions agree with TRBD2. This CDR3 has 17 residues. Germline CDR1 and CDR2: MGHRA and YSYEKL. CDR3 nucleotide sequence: TGCGCCAGCAGTCAAGAGCTAGCGGGGGGACGCCGGGAGACCCAGTACTTC. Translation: CASSQELAGGRRETQYF.

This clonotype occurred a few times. CDR3 nucleotides: TGTGCCAGCAGCTTGGCCGGGGGGCGCACAAATGGCTACACCTTC. It yields the protein CASSLAGGRTNGYTF. The V and J genes are TRBV5-6 and TRBJ1-2; tentative D call: TRBD1 (6 bases). The V gene lost 0 bases and the J gene lost 6 bases, with 15 bases spanning the gap. This CDR3 is built from 15 residues. Germline V CDR1 and CDR2: SGHDT, YYEEEE.

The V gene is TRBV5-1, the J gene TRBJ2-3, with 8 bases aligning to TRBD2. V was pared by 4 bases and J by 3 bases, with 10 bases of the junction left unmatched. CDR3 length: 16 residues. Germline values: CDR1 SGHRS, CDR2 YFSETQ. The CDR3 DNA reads TGCGCCAGCAGCCGGGCGGCGGGGGGTAGAACAGATACGCAGTATTTT. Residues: CASSRAAGGRTDTQYF. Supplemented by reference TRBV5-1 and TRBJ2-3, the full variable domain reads KAGVTQTPRYLIKTRGQQVTLSCSPISGHRSVSWYQQTPGQGLQFLFEYFSETQRNKGNFPGRFSGRQFSNSRSEMNVSTLELGDSALYLCASSRAAGGRTDTQYFGPGTRLTVL.

DNA for the CDR3: TGTGCCAGCACCCCGATTAAGAAAATCGGGACAGGGGAGAACACCGGGGAGCTGTTTTTT. Translating it yields CASTPIKKIGTGENTGELFF. V is TRBV7-9 and J is TRBJ2-2; 10 bases line up with TRBD1. The CDR3 totals 20 residues. V dropped 7 bases and J dropped 1; count of bases not matched to a gene: 18. Germline V gene sequence: CDR1 SEHNR, CDR2 FQNEAQ (reference sequence).

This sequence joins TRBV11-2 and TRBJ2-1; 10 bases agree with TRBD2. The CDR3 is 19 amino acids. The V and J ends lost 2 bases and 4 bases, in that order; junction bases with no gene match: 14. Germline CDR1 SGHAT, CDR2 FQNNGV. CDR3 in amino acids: CASSLRLAGAGGSYNEQFF. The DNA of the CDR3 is TGTGCCAGCAGCTTAAGGCTAGCGGGGGCTGGGGGTTCGTACAATGAGCAGTTCTTC.

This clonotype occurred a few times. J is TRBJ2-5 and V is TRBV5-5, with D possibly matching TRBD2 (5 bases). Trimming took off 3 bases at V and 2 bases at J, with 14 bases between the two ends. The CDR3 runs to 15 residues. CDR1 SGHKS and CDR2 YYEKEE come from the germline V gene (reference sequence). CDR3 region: CASSSWAERQETQYF. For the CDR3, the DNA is TGTGCCAGCAGCTCATGGGCCGAGCGGCAAGAGACCCAGTACTTC.